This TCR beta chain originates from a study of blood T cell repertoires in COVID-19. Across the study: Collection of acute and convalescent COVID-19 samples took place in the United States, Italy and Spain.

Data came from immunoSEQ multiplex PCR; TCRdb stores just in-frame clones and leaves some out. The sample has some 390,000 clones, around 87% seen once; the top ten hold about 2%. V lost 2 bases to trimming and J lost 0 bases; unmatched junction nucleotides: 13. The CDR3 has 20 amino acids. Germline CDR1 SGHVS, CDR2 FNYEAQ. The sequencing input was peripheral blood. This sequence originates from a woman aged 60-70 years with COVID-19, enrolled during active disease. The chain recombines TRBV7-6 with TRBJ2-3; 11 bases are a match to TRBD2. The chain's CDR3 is CASSLRWRLAGTTSTDTQYF. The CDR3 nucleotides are TGTGCCAGCAGCTTAAGGTGGAGACTAGCGGGGACTACTAGCACAGATACGCAGTATTTT.